This is a list of T cell receptor beta chains from one sample in a study of identical twins. TCRdb itself ran the 5' RACE reads through MiXCR, one entry per CDR3 protein. In the table there are 600,000 to 700,000 distinct CDR3 sequences, around 20% of which are singletons. The data were also submitted as part of a second study, on T cells expressing NK-cell markers.

What was sequenced was PBMCs. The receptors stem from a woman aged 18 to 35 in good health. Both conserved end residues are part of each CDR3. The order of the fields is CDR3 length, V gene, D gene, J gene, clone size, CDR3 DNA, CDR3 protein. The D gene is left open where the match is weak. The listing skips clone size in some rows; elsewhere it reads once, few, many or a size class.

length: 13
V: TRBV29-1
D: TRBD1
J: TRBJ2-7
size: few
DNA: TGCAGCGTTGACGGGACAGGCTCCTACGAGCAGTACTTC
CDR3: CSVDGTGSYEQYF

length: 14
V: TRBV10-3
D: -
J: TRBJ1-2
size: -
DNA: TGTGCCATCAGGACGACCGCCGCTAGCTATGGCTACACCTTC
CDR3: CAIRTTAASYGYTF

length: 12
V: TRBV10-3
D: TRBD1
J: TRBJ1-2
size: -
DNA: TGTGCCATCAAGGACAGGGCTGATGGCTACACCTTC
CDR3: CAIKDRADGYTF

length: 14
V: TRBV12-3/TRBV12-4
D: TRBD2
J: TRBJ2-1
size: few
DNA: TGTGCCAGCAGTTCAACTAGCGGGAGCCATGAGCAGTTCTTC
CDR3: CASSSTSGSHEQFF

length: 15
V: TRBV7-6
D: TRBD2
J: TRBJ2-5
size: few
DNA: TGTGCCAGCAGCTTAGGGACTAGCGCGGGAGAGACCCAGTACTTC
CDR3: CASSLGTSAGETQYF

length: 14
V: TRBV15
D: -
J: TRBJ1-3
size: few
DNA: TGTGCCACCAGCACAGGAGCAGGGTTGGACACCATATATTTT
CDR3: CATSTGAGLDTIYF

length: 13
V: TRBV20-1
D: TRBD1
J: TRBJ2-7
size: -
DNA: TGCAGTGCTTACCGGACAGGGGTGGACGAGCAGTACTTC
CDR3: CSAYRTGVDEQYF

length: 15
V: TRBV4-1
D: -
J: TRBJ2-7
size: few
DNA: TGCGCCAGCAGCCAAGATCCGGGGGCCTACTACGAGCAGTACTTC
CDR3: CASSQDPGAYYEQYF

length: 17
V: TRBV5-8
D: -
J: TRBJ2-4
size: few
DNA: TGTGCCAGCAGCTTGTGGGCAGGGATTGAAGCCAAAAACATTCAGTACTTC
CDR3: CASSLWAGIEAKNIQYF

length: 14
V: TRBV10-3
D: TRBD1
J: TRBJ2-7
size: -
DNA: TGTGCCATCAAAGCCGGGACAGGGTTCCACGAGCAGTACTTC
CDR3: CAIKAGTGFHEQYF

length: 14
V: TRBV5-1
D: -
J: TRBJ2-5
size: many
DNA: TGCGCCAGCAGCTTGGCCGCAGGGCGCGAGACCCAGTACTTC
CDR3: CASSLAAGRETQYF

length: 14
V: TRBV5-1
D: TRBD2
J: TRBJ2-1
size: few
DNA: TGCGCCAGCTCCGGGACTAGCGGACCCAATGAGCAGTTCTTC
CDR3: CASSGTSGPNEQFF

length: 19
V: TRBV6-5
D: TRBD2
J: TRBJ2-1
size: few
DNA: TGTGCCAGCAGTTACCCTTCAGCGGGGGGACCTAGCTCCTACAATGAGCAGTTCTTC
CDR3: CASSYPSAGGPSSYNEQFF

length: 14
V: TRBV6-2/TRBV6-3
D: -
J: TRBJ2-3
size: -
DNA: TGTGCCAGCAGTTACCAGGGGCCAACAGATACGCAGTATTTT
CDR3: CASSYQGPTDTQYF

length: 14
V: TRBV10-3
D: -
J: TRBJ1-1
size: -
DNA: TGTGCCATCAGTGAGACAGGGATGGACACTGAAGCTTTCTTT
CDR3: CAISETGMDTEAFF

length: 20
V: TRBV20-1
D: TRBD2
J: TRBJ2-3
size: -
DNA: TGCAGTGCTAGCGGTGGGACTAGCGGGGGTTCATCGTATCGATTAGGCAAACAGTATTTT
CDR3: CSASGGTSGGSSYRLGKQYF

length: 15
V: TRBV29-1
D: TRBD2
J: TRBJ2-2
size: few
DNA: TGCAGCGTTGACGAGGGAGGGTCAGGCACCGGGGAGCTGTTTTTT
CDR3: CSVDEGGSGTGELFF

length: 16
V: TRBV5-1
D: TRBD1
J: TRBJ2-1
size: many
DNA: TGCGCCAGCAGCCCGCAGGGACAGCAAGCTTACAATGAGCAGTTCTTC
CDR3: CASSPQGQQAYNEQFF

length: 15
V: TRBV12-3/TRBV12-4
D: TRBD2
J: TRBJ2-1
size: -
DNA: TGTGCCAGCAGTCCAATAGCGGGGTCTTACAATGAGCAGTTCTTC
CDR3: CASSPIAGSYNEQFF

length: 13
V: TRBV20-1
D: -
J: TRBJ1-2
size: few
DNA: TGCAGTGCTAGAGATAACAGGGCCGATGGCTACACCTTC
CDR3: CSARDNRADGYTF

length: 15
V: TRBV7-2
D: -
J: TRBJ2-7
size: -
DNA: TGTGCCAGCAGCTTAGCGGGGACACCCAGCTACGAGCAGTACTTC
CDR3: CASSLAGTPSYEQYF

length: 12
V: TRBV20-1
D: TRBD2
J: TRBJ2-1
size: few
DNA: TGCAGTGTTTCCGAGCGGGACCCAGAGCAGTTCTTC
CDR3: CSVSERDPEQFF

length: 17
V: TRBV7-3
D: TRBD2
J: TRBJ2-1
size: -
DNA: TGTGCCAGCAGCTCCGGCTGGCGGGGGGGCCTCTACAATGAGCAGTTCTTC
CDR3: CASSSGWRGGLYNEQFF

length: 14
V: TRBV20-1
D: -
J: TRBJ2-7
size: once
DNA: TGCAGTGCTCCGCGAGCGGTCCCCCCCTACGAGCAGTACTTC
CDR3: CSAPRAVPPYEQYF

length: 15
V: TRBV14
D: -
J: TRBJ1-2
size: -
DNA: TGTGCCAGCAGCCAACAGAACGATCCCCGCTATGGCTACACCTTC
CDR3: CASSQQNDPRYGYTF

length: 16
V: TRBV6-2/TRBV6-3
D: TRBD2
J: TRBJ2-7
size: -
DNA: TGTGCCAGCGCGACGCATGGGAGCGGGAGACCCTACGAGCAGTACTTC
CDR3: CASATHGSGRPYEQYF

length: 15
V: TRBV5-1
D: TRBD2
J: TRBJ2-7
size: many
DNA: TGCGCCAGCAGCTTGGCCCTAGCGGGACGATACGAGCAGTACTTC
CDR3: CASSLALAGRYEQYF

length: 14
V: TRBV6-1
D: -
J: TRBJ2-7
size: many
DNA: TGTGCCAGCAGTGAATTACGCGACTCCTACGAGCAGTACTTC
CDR3: CASSELRDSYEQYF

length: 17
V: TRBV7-6
D: TRBD1
J: TRBJ1-1
size: few
DNA: TGTGCCAGCAGCTTAGCGGGGGGACAGGGGGCGCGAACTGAAGCTTTCTTT
CDR3: CASSLAGGQGARTEAFF

length: 16
V: TRBV6-1
D: -
J: TRBJ2-5
size: -
DNA: TGTGCCAGCAGCCCCGTAGGGGGATCAATCCAAGAGACCCAGTACTTC
CDR3: CASSPVGGSIQETQYF

length: 12
V: TRBV12-3/TRBV12-4
D: -
J: TRBJ2-1
size: few
DNA: TGTGCCAGCAGTTATTACCTCAATGAGCAGTTCTTC
CDR3: CASSYYLNEQFF

length: 14
V: TRBV11-2
D: TRBD1
J: TRBJ1-2
size: many
DNA: TGTGCCAGCAGTCTCGGGACAGGCCCCTATGGCTACACCTTC
CDR3: CASSLGTGPYGYTF

length: 12
V: TRBV29-1
D: -
J: TRBJ1-2
size: -
DNA: TGCAGCGTTCACAGGGCCCCGGGAGGCTACACCTTC
CDR3: CSVHRAPGGYTF

length: 12
V: TRBV10-3
D: -
J: TRBJ1-1
size: many
DNA: TGTGCCATCAGTAAAGGGGCCACTGAAGCTTTCTTT
CDR3: CAISKGATEAFF

length: 14
V: TRBV6-5
D: -
J: TRBJ2-7
size: few
DNA: TGTGCCAGCAGTTACCAAGGGGGACCCTACGAGCAGTACTTC
CDR3: CASSYQGGPYEQYF

length: 14
V: TRBV20-1
D: TRBD1
J: TRBJ1-5
size: few
DNA: TGCAGTGCTAGCCTGGGGACAGGATATCAGCCCCAGCATTTT
CDR3: CSASLGTGYQPQHF

length: 14
V: TRBV20-1
D: TRBD1
J: TRBJ2-7
size: -
DNA: TGCAGTGCTAGAGATCGGACAGGGGCCCCCGAGCAGTACTTC
CDR3: CSARDRTGAPEQYF

length: 17
V: TRBV11-2
D: -
J: TRBJ1-6
size: few
DNA: TGTGCCAGCAGCTTATTCCGGGCACCGCCGTCTAATTCACCCCTCCACTTT
CDR3: CASSLFRAPPSNSPLHF

length: 11
V: TRBV5-1
D: -
J: TRBJ1-1
size: many
DNA: TGCGCCAGCAGCCGAGACACTGAAGCTTTCTTT
CDR3: CASSRDTEAFF

length: 15
V: TRBV29-1
D: TRBD2
J: TRBJ2-3
size: many
DNA: TGCAGCGTTGCCGGACTAGCGGGAGTATTGGATACGCAGTATTTT
CDR3: CSVAGLAGVLDTQYF

length: 13
V: TRBV6-4
D: -
J: TRBJ2-1
size: many
DNA: TGTGCCAGCAGTGGACAGGCAAACAATGAGCAGTTCTTC
CDR3: CASSGQANNEQFF

length: 16
V: TRBV11-3
D: -
J: TRBJ1-2
size: few
DNA: TGTGCCAGCAGCTTAGATGGGGTCGAGATGGAGTATGGCTACACCTTC
CDR3: CASSLDGVEMEYGYTF

length: 16
V: TRBV20-1
D: -
J: TRBJ1-4
size: many
DNA: TGCAGTGCTAGAGATCGCCGGGCTGCAACTAATGAAAAACTGTTTTTT
CDR3: CSARDRRAATNEKLFF

length: 13
V: TRBV4-3
D: -
J: TRBJ2-1
size: -
DNA: TGCGCCAGCAGCCCGAGTTTGGGAAGCGAGCAGTTCTTC
CDR3: CASSPSLGSEQFF

length: 17
V: TRBV10-3
D: -
J: TRBJ2-1
size: -
DNA: TGTGCCATCAGTGAGAGAATAAGGGAGACGCGTTACAATGAGCAGTTCTTC
CDR3: CAISERIRETRYNEQFF

length: 14
V: TRBV4-3
D: -
J: TRBJ1-4
size: -
DNA: TGCGCCAGCAGCCAAGGGAGGAGGGGTGAAAAACTGTTTTTT
CDR3: CASSQGRRGEKLFF

length: 15
V: TRBV20-1
D: -
J: TRBJ2-7
size: -
DNA: TGCAGTGCTAGTGGGACCACTAGGGGGACGAGCGAGCAGTACTTC
CDR3: CSASGTTRGTSEQYF